A selection of T cell receptor beta chains follows, all from one sample in a study of blood T cell repertoires in COVID-19. TCRdb keeps only in-frame clones here, not all; method: immunoSEQ multiplex PCR. Of around 220,000 clones listed, roughly 87% are singletons. The sequenced material came from peripheral blood. Receptors were obtained from a man aged 35 to 55 with active or convalescent COVID-19. The CDR3 runs from the conserved cysteine through the conserved F or W. The D gene is left open where the match is weak. Some rows mark clone size as missing; the rest say once, few, many or name a class of expanded clone.

>TRBV7-3|.|TRBJ1-6|TRBD1
TGTGCCAGCAGCGCAAGACAGGGAACACCCCTCCACTTT
CASSARQGTPLHF
>TRBV6-1|.|TRBJ1-1|.
TGTGCCAGCAGTGAATATGAAAGGGGACACACGAACACTGAAGCTTTCTTT
CASSEYERGHTNTEAFF
>TRBV7-9|once|TRBJ2-7|.
TGTGCCAGCAGCCCCCGAGGGTCTCACGAGCAGTACTTC
CASSPRGSHEQYF
>TRBV5-4|.|TRBJ2-1|.
TGTGCCAGCAGCTTGGCCGAAAGGGGCGATGAGCAGTTCTTC
CASSLAERGDEQFF
>TRBV6-5|.|TRBJ1-1|.
TGTGCCAGCAGCCCGGACAGTATCATGAACACTGAAGCTTTCTTT
CASSPDSIMNTEAFF
>TRBV14|.|TRBJ1-1|TRBD1
TGTGCCAGCAGCCGAGACAGGGTTACGGCTTTCTTT
CASSRDRVTAFF
>TRBV6-1|once|TRBJ2-7|.
TGTGCCAGCAGTGAAGCGGGCGCGCGTACCCTGGCCTACGAGCAGTACTTC
CASSEAGARTLAYEQYF
>TRBV19|.|TRBJ2-7|.
TGTGCCAGTAGTATTTACAGTTACTCCTACGAGCAGTACTTC
CASSIYSYSYEQYF
>TRBV23-1|.|TRBJ2-7|.
TGCGCCAGCAGTCTGGGGTGGCAGGGAAACTACGAGCAGTACTTC
CASSLGWQGNYEQYF
>TRBV5-4|.|TRBJ1-2|TRBD1
TGTGCCAGCAGCTTGGGTCTGGGCCAGGGGGACGGCTACACCTTC
CASSLGLGQGDGYTF